The rows below give T cell receptor beta chains drawn from one sample of a study of cytomegalovirus exposure and HLA in healthy donors. Sequenced by immunoSEQ multiplex PCR; TCRdb stores in-frame clones only, minus some. The sample records roughly 330,000 clones, about 90% being singletons. The sample comprised PBMCs. Receptors were obtained from a woman in her 30s in good health and CMV-seropositive. Both conserved end residues are part of each CDR3. The D gene is left open where the match is weak. Part of the rows lack a size; the others show once, few, many or a class for expanded clones.

v_gene: TRBV2; abundance: .; j_gene: TRBJ2-3; d_gene: TRBD1; CDR3nt: TGTGCCAGCAGTGAAGACAGGGGTAGGACAGATACGCAGTATTTT; CDR3aa: CASSEDRGRTDTQYF
v_gene: TRBV7-9; abundance: .; j_gene: TRBJ1-2; d_gene: .; CDR3nt: TGTGCCAGCAGCTTAAGTGGCCAGAACTATGGCTACACCTTC; CDR3aa: CASSLSGQNYGYTF
v_gene: TRBV7-3; abundance: once; j_gene: TRBJ2-3; d_gene: .; CDR3nt: TGTGCCAGCAGCTTAGTAGGGGCGGCTACTAGCACAGATACGCAGTATTTT; CDR3aa: CASSLVGAATSTDTQYF
v_gene: TRBV28; abundance: .; j_gene: TRBJ1-1; d_gene: TRBD1; CDR3nt: TGTGCCAGCAGTTCTGGGACAGGGCATGGGGCTTTCTTT; CDR3aa: CASSSGTGHGAFF
v_gene: TRBV28; abundance: .; j_gene: TRBJ2-2; d_gene: TRBD1; CDR3nt: TGTGCCAGCAGTGATAGACAGGGGGCCCGTCGGGAGCTGTTTTTT; CDR3aa: CASSDRQGARRELFF
v_gene: TRBV18; abundance: .; j_gene: TRBJ2-2; d_gene: .; CDR3nt: TGTGCCAGCTCGCCCAGACTAGGAGTGAAAATGAACACCGGGGAGCTGTTTTTT; CDR3aa: CASSPRLGVKMNTGELFF
v_gene: TRBV9; abundance: .; j_gene: TRBJ2-1; d_gene: .; CDR3nt: TGTGCCAGCAGCCCAATGTTCTTC; CDR3aa: CASSPMFF
v_gene: TRBV6-1; abundance: .; j_gene: TRBJ2-7; d_gene: TRBD1; CDR3nt: TGTGCCAGCAGTGAACCTCGACAGGGTATCTACGAGCAGTACTTC; CDR3aa: CASSEPRQGIYEQYF
v_gene: TRBV5-1; abundance: .; j_gene: TRBJ1-3; d_gene: TRBD1; CDR3nt: TGCGCCAGCAGCCCACAGGGGGGCTCTGGAAACACCATATATTTT; CDR3aa: CASSPQGGSGNTIYF
v_gene: TRBV30; abundance: once; j_gene: TRBJ2-3; d_gene: TRBD1; CDR3nt: TGTGCCTCTCCGGGACAGGGGCTTGCAGATACGCAGTATTTT; CDR3aa: CASPGQGLADTQYF
v_gene: TRBV6-6; abundance: .; j_gene: TRBJ2-2; d_gene: TRBD1; CDR3nt: TGTGCCAGCAGCCTAGACAGGGGTAACACCGGGGAGCTGTTTTTT; CDR3aa: CASSLDRGNTGELFF
v_gene: TRBV6-5; abundance: .; j_gene: TRBJ2-7; d_gene: .; CDR3nt: TGTGCCAGCAGTTACCTAGAAACCTACGAGCAGTACTTC; CDR3aa: CASSYLETYEQYF
v_gene: TRBV5-1; abundance: once; j_gene: TRBJ1-6; d_gene: .; CDR3nt: TGCGCCAGCAGCTTGACAGGGCCGGATTCACCCCTCCACTTT; CDR3aa: CASSLTGPDSPLHF
v_gene: TRBV7-2; abundance: .; j_gene: TRBJ1-2; d_gene: .; CDR3nt: TGTGCCAGCAGCTTATCACAACTCTCGGGCTATGGCTACACCTTC; CDR3aa: CASSLSQLSGYGYTF
v_gene: TRBV11-2; abundance: .; j_gene: TRBJ2-7; d_gene: TRBD2; CDR3nt: TGTGCCAGCAGCTTTACTAGCGGGCCCACCTACGAGCAGTACTTC; CDR3aa: CASSFTSGPTYEQYF
v_gene: TRBV20-1; abundance: once; j_gene: TRBJ2-7; d_gene: .; CDR3nt: TGCAGTGCTAGAGATCAGGCCGAGCAGTACTTC; CDR3aa: CSARDQAEQYF
v_gene: TRBV5-1; abundance: .; j_gene: TRBJ1-4; d_gene: .; CDR3nt: TGCGCCAGCAGTTCGGGACTGAAGAATGAAAAACTGTTTTTT; CDR3aa: CASSSGLKNEKLFF
v_gene: TRBV11-1; abundance: .; j_gene: TRBJ2-7; d_gene: .; CDR3nt: TGTGCCAGCAGCTTAGCGCTTCGGGGTACCGAGCAGTACTTC; CDR3aa: CASSLALRGTEQYF
v_gene: TRBV29-1; abundance: .; j_gene: TRBJ1-1; d_gene: TRBD1; CDR3nt: TGCAGCACGGCAAGGGGGCGAGGGGACACTGAAGCTTTCTTT; CDR3aa: CSTARGRGDTEAFF
v_gene: TRBV29-1; abundance: .; j_gene: TRBJ2-7; d_gene: .; CDR3nt: TGCAGCGTTGTGGATACATCCTACGAGCAGTACTTC; CDR3aa: CSVVDTSYEQYF
v_gene: TRBV5-1; abundance: .; j_gene: TRBJ1-5; d_gene: TRBD1; CDR3nt: TGCGCCAGCAGCCTAGGACAGGGTTTAGATCAGCCCCAGCATTTT; CDR3aa: CASSLGQGLDQPQHF
v_gene: TRBV2; abundance: .; j_gene: TRBJ2-2; d_gene: .; CDR3nt: TGTGCCAGCAAACAACCAGGGATCGGGGAGCTGTTTTTT; CDR3aa: CASKQPGIGELFF